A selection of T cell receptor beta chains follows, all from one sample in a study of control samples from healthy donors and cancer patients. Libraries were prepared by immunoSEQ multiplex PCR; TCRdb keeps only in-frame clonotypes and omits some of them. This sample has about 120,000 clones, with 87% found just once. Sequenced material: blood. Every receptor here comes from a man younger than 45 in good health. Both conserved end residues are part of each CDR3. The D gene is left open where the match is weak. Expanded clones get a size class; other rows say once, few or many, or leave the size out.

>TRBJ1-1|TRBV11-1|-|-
CASSLSGGANTEAFF
TGTGCCAGCAGCTTATCGGGGGGGGCGAACACTGAAGCTTTCTTT
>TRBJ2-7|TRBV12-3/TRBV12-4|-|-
CASSLWRDEQYF
TGTGCCAGCAGCCTCTGGCGGGACGAGCAGTACTTC
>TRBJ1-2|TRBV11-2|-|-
CASSLDGQQANYGYTF
TGTGCCAGCAGCTTAGACGGTCAGCAGGCTAACTATGGCTACACCTTC
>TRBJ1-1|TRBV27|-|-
CASRLLSLGTVTEAFF
TGTGCCAGCAGACTCCTATCCCTCGGGACCGTCACTGAAGCTTTCTTT
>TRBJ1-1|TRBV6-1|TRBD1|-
CASSETGAGNTEAFF
TGTGCCAGCAGTGAAACAGGGGCTGGGAACACTGAAGCTTTCTTT
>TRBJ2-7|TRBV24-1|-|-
CATSDSPKSYEQYF
TGTGCCACCAGTGATTCTCCAAAGTCCTACGAGCAGTACTTC
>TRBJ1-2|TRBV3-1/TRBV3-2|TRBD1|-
CASSTGGVYTF
TGTGCCAGCAGTACAGGGGGTGTCTACACCTTC
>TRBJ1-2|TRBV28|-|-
CASSLGLQISYGYTF
TGTGCCAGCAGTTTAGGGCTACAGATTTCCTATGGCTACACCTTC
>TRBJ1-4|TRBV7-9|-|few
CASKHSLNEKLFF
TGTGCCAGCAAACACAGCCTTAATGAAAAACTGTTTTTT
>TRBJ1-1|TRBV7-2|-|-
CASSLVWIGDTEAFF
TGTGCCAGCAGCTTAGTTTGGATCGGGGACACTGAAGCTTTCTTT
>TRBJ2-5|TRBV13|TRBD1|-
CASSSLTGLRKTQYF
TGTGCCAGCAGCTCCTTGACAGGGTTGCGGAAGACCCAGTACTTC
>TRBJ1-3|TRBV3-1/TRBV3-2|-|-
CASMPGETGNTIYF
TGTGCCAGCATGCCTGGGGAGACAGGAAACACCATATATTTT
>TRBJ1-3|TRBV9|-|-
CASSAVGDRGDTIYF
TGTGCCAGCAGCGCGGTGGGGGACCGTGGTGACACCATATATTTT
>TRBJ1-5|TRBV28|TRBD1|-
CASRTGERNQPQHF
TGTGCCAGCCGTACAGGGGAGCGCAATCAGCCCCAGCATTTT
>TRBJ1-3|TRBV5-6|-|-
CASSLIAGGSGNTIYF
TGTGCCAGCAGCTTAATAGCGGGGGGCTCTGGAAACACCATATATTTT
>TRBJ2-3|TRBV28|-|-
CASSLIDTQYF
TGTGCCAGCAGTTTGATAGATACGCAGTATTTT
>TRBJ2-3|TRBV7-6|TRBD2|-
CASSRTSGGATDTQYF
TGTGCCAGCAGTCGTACTAGCGGGGGGGCGACAGATACGCAGTATTTT
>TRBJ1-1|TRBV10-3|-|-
CAISPGRTEAFF
TGTGCCATCAGCCCGGGACGCACTGAAGCTTTCTTT
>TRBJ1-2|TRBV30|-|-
CAWSVRSAGAGYGYTF
TGTGCCTGGAGTGTACGTTCGGCGGGGGCAGGCTATGGCTACACCTTC
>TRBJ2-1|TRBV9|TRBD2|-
CASSVDQAGGYNEQFF
TGTGCCAGCAGCGTAGACCAAGCGGGGGGCTACAATGAGCAGTTCTTC
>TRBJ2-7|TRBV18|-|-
CASSSSYEQYF
TGTGCCAGCTCAAGCTCCTACGAGCAGTACTTC
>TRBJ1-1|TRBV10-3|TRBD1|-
CAISESMVGQGANTEAFF
TGTGCCATCAGTGAGTCTATGGTCGGACAGGGGGCTAACACTGAAGCTTTCTTT
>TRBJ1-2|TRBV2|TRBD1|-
CASRGQAFNYGYTF
TGTGCCAGCAGGGGACAGGCCTTCAACTATGGCTACACCTTC
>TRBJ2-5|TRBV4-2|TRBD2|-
CASSQDGTSGEETQYF
TGTGCCAGCAGCCAAGACGGGACTAGCGGGGAAGAGACCCAGTACTTC
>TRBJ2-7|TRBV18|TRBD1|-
CASSPGQGYYEQYF
TGTGCCAGCTCACCTGGACAGGGTTATTACGAGCAGTACTTC
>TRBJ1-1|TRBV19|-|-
CASSIPPWNTEAFF
TGTGCCAGTAGTATACCACCGTGGAACACTGAAGCTTTCTTT
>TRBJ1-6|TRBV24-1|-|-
CATSAATENSPLHF
TGTGCCACCAGTGCCGCGACAGAGAATTCACCCCTCCACTTT
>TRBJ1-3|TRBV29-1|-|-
CSARDGSSGNTIYF
TGCAGCGCCCGGGACGGTTCCTCTGGAAACACCATATATTTT
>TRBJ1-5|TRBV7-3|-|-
CAWGPLGARSNQPQHF
TGTGCCTGGGGTCCCCTGGGGGCGAGGAGCAATCAGCCCCAGCATTTT
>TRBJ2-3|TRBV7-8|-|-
CASSPEGGSSTDTQYF
TGTGCCAGCAGCCCAGAGGGGGGTTCTAGCACAGATACGCAGTATTTT
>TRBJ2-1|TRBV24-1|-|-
CATRDYNEQFF
TGTGCCACCCGAGACTACAATGAGCAGTTCTTC
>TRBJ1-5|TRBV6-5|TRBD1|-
CASSPETGGFSQHF
TGTGCCAGCAGCCCAGAGACAGGGGGCTTTTCCCAGCATTTT
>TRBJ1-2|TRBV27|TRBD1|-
CASSKQGNYGYTF
TGTGCCAGCAGTAAACAGGGGAACTATGGCTACACCTTC
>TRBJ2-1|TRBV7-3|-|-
CASSSYVLDEQFF
TGTGCCAGCAGCTCCTATGTCCTGGATGAGCAGTTCTTC
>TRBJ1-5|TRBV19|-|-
CASPGGNQPQHF
TGTGCCAGTCCGGGAGGCAATCAGCCCCAGCATTTT
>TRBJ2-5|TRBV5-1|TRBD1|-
CASSLARDRGWETQYF
TGCGCCAGCAGCTTGGCTCGGGACAGGGGTTGGGAGACCCAGTACTTC
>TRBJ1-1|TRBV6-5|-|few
CASSYSGYTEAFF
TGTGCCAGCAGTTACTCCGGGTACACTGAAGCTTTCTTT
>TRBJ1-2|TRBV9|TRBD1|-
CASSVQTGNYGYTF
TGTGCCAGCAGCGTTCAGACAGGGAACTATGGCTACACCTTC
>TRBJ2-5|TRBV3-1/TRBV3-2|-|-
CASSHPGGQETQYF
TGTGCCAGCAGCCACCCAGGAGGGCAAGAGACCCAGTACTTC
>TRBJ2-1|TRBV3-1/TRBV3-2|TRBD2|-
CASSQGRLAGGPVEQFF
TGTGCCAGCAGCCAAGGCAGACTAGCGGGGGGGCCGGTTGAGCAGTTCTTC
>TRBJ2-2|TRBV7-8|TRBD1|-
CASSPYILGQGVNRDTGELFF
TGTGCCAGCAGCCCCTATATTTTGGGACAGGGGGTAAATCGGGACACCGGGGAGCTGTTTTTT
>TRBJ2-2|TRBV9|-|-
CASSGALTGELFF
TGTGCCAGCAGCGGTGCCTTAACCGGGGAGCTGTTTTTT